Described below is a single T cell receptor beta chain sequence and its context. Antigen: not known. This sample is drawn from a study of blood T cells in healthy people across ages. Findings and caveats of the study: Versus aged donors, long-lived donors had higher diversity and more naive CD4+ cells. Strong correlation was found linking TCR beta diversity to naive T cell percentage.

Samples had at least 7 million PBMCs isolated from them. The CDR3 is 15 amino acids. Per the germline V gene, CDR1 is SGHTA and CDR2 is FQGNSA. Primed by a sample-barcoded 5' primer and a J-beta primer mix, a second PCR proceeded for about 7 to 12 cycles. There were at least 3 million CDR3-containing paired-end reads obtained from each sample. Using its own MiXCR run on the 5' RACE reads, TCRdb lists one record per CDR3 protein. The table has 1.5 million to 2 million distinct CDR3 sequences, about 30% seen once. Sequenced sample: blood. The rearrangement uses TRBV7-2 and TRBJ2-5; a possible D gene is TRBD1 (6 bases). The J call may be mistaken, given a closer DNA end match to TRBJ2-7. The source of this sequence is a woman under 40 in good health. CDR3 loop: CASSLGGTQHGEQYF. CDR3 DNA: TGTGCCAGCAGCTTAGGGGGGACACAACATGGCGAGCAGTACTTC.